Shown below are 15 T cell receptor beta chains from a single sample sequenced in a study of T-cell reconstitution after alpha-beta-depleted transplantation in children (TCRdb year 2016). The library was obtained by PCR. The data were produced on an Illumina HiSeq 2500. Molecular barcoding was employed in the preparation of TCR libraries, with unique molecular identifiers being used to normalize TCRbeta repertoire quantification. The public sequencing data were trimmed at Q25 with fastp and processed into clonotypes with MiXCR by TCRdb, which kept only in-frame beta chains. Under each unique CDR3 protein, matching rows form one entry showing the most common genes and DNA. The sample data list around 130,000 distinct CDR3 sequences, and around a tenth of these were observed just once. Of the sample, 24% is held by the ten largest clones. Interpreted using the paper, the treatment or condition label stands for: allogeneic hematopoietic cell transplantation with graft depleted of TCRalphabeta T cells and CD19 B cells.

Here the sequenced sample was PBMCs, mostly from graft donor cells, taken 180 days after TCRalphabeta/CD19-depleted stem cell transplant. Receptors originate from a girl under two years old who had a stem cell transplant for combined immunodeficiency, so the T cells may come from the graft donor.

This clonotype was observed a handful of times. The V gene is TRBV7-2, the J gene TRBJ1-5, with TRBD1 as a possible D gene (6 bases). V lost 2 bases to trimming and J lost 0 bases, with 11 bases between them. The germline CDR1 and CDR2 sequences are SGHTA and FQGNSA. CDR3 length equals 16 residues. This chain's CDR3 is CASSLRKTGSNQPQHF. CDR3 nucleotides: TGTGCCAGCAGCTTACGAAAGACAGGTAGCAATCAGCCCCAGCATTTT.

This clonotype was picked up a small number of times. This chain connects TRBV5-6 to TRBJ2-1; D ambiguous. V shed 1 base and J shed 0 bases, with 14 bases lying between them. The germline CDR1 and CDR2 sequences are SGHDT and YYEEEE. This CDR3 spans 17 amino acids. DNA of the CDR3: TGTGCCAGCAGCTTGTTCCGACCGATGAGCTCCTACAATGAGCAGTTCTTC. Amino acids: CASSLFRPMSSYNEQFF.

This clonotype was detected a few times. The CDR3 protein is CASSEDPAGRYF. DNA for the CDR3: TGTGCCAGCAGTGAAGACCCAGCGGGAAGGTACTTC. This chain connects TRBV2 to TRBJ2-7; 7 bases line up with TRBD2. Unmatched junction bases numbered 6, after V lost 1 base and J lost 12 bases. The CDR3 extends over 12 amino acids. Germline V lookup: CDR1 SNHLY, CDR2 FYNNEI. Filled out from reference TRBV2 and TRBJ2-7, the complete variable domain reads EPEVTQTPSHQVTQMGQEVILRCVPISNHLYFYWYRQILGQKVEFLVSFYNNEISEKSEIFDDQFSVERPDGSNFTLKIRSTKLEDSAMYFCASSEDPAGRYFGPGTRLTVT.

This chain connects TRBV6-5 to TRBJ2-7; 8 bases fit TRBD2. Germline assignment: CDR1 MNHEY and CDR2 SVGAGI. Unmatched junction bases numbered 15, after V lost 2 bases and J lost 3 bases. CDR3 size: 18 residues. The CDR3 sequence is CASSYAALGPAGVYEQYF. CDR3 bases: TGTGCCAGCAGTTACGCAGCCCTTGGACCAGCGGGGGTCTACGAGCAGTACTTC.

Only a few counts were recorded for this clonotype. This chain connects TRBV19 to TRBJ2-1; D not resolved. The CDR3 length is 13 residues. Germline values: CDR1 LNHDA, CDR2 SQIVND (reference sequence). V lost 5 bases and J 10 bases, leaving 15 bases between the germline ends. CDR3 coding DNA: TGTGCCAGTAGTTTCCGGGCTAGTGGAGAGCAGTTCTTC. It specifies CASSFRASGEQFF.

The DNA of the CDR3 is TGTGCCAGCAGCTTTACCAGGGGGCTGGAGACCCAGTACTTC. Residues: CASSFTRGLETQYF. This chain connects TRBV7-2 to TRBJ2-5; 8 positions match TRBD1. Trimming removed 3 bases from V and 5 bases from J; junction bases left unmatched: 5. The CDR3 is made up of 14 amino acids. CDR1 and CDR2 from the germline V gene are SGHTA and FQGNSA.

This clonotype appeared many times. The J gene is TRBJ2-2, the V gene TRBV5-1; no reliable D call. V lost 0 bases to trimming and J lost 1 base, with 10 bases between them. CDR3 length equals 16 residues. Germline CDR1 is SGHRS and CDR2 is YFSETQ. Here the CDR3 DNA reads TGCGCCAGCAGCTTGGGAGAGCCCTGGAACACCGGGGAGCTGTTTTTT. Translation gives CASSLGEPWNTGELFF.

V and J are TRBV29-1 and TRBJ1-1, with D maybe TRBD1 (5 bases). From germline, CDR1 is SQVTM and CDR2 ANQGSEA. The CDR3 is 15 residues long. V lost 4 bases, J lost 2 bases, and 17 bases lay in between. The CDR3 protein is CSVAGPTGANTEAFF. The DNA for the CDR3 is TGCAGCGTTGCGGGTCCCACAGGAGCAAACACTGAAGCTTTCTTT.

This clonotype was seen a handful of times. This rearrangement joins TRBV18 to TRBJ1-3; 8 positions match TRBD1. V shed 6 bases and J 0 bases; nucleotides not matched to a gene: 1. This CDR3 is built from 14 residues. CDR1 KGHSH and CDR2 LQKENI come from the germline V gene. CDR3 nucleotide sequence: TGTGCCAGCTCGACAGGGGCCTCTGGAAACACCATATATTTT. Amino acids: CASSTGASGNTIYF.

The J gene is TRBJ1-3, the V gene TRBV19; no reliable D call. V gave up 4 bases and J gave up 0 bases, with 7 bases separating them. This CDR3 spans 14 amino acids. Germline CDR1 reads LNHDA; CDR2 reads SQIVND (reference sequence). The CDR3 DNA follows: TGTGCCAGTAGTAACGCCTACTCTGGAAACACCATATATTTT. Translation gives CASSNAYSGNTIYF.

The CDR3 nucleotides read TGCGCCAGCAGCGGACAGGTGGGGGAGACCCAGTACTTC. It codes for CASSGQVGETQYF. This chain connects TRBV5-1 to TRBJ2-5; TRBD1 matches at 7 bases. The CDR3 has 13 amino acids. Unmatched junction bases numbered 5, after V lost 4 bases and J lost 5 bases. Germline-derived CDR1 and CDR2 are SGHRS and YFSETQ.

The sample holds a few counts of this clonotype. The genes are TRBV29-1 and TRBJ2-1, with TRBD2 matching over 13 bases. V lost 3 bases to trimming and J lost 4 bases; unmatched junction nucleotides: 6. There are 16 residues in the CDR3. In germline, CDR1 is SQVTM, CDR2 ANQGSEA. The CDR3 DNA reads TGCAGCGTTGACCCGGGACTAGCGGGGAAGTACAATGAGCAGTTCTTC. This encodes CSVDPGLAGKYNEQFF.

The chain recombines TRBV29-1 with TRBJ2-5, with 8 bases matching TRBD2. The germline V gene has CDR1 SQVTM and CDR2 ANQGSEA. V gave up 2 bases and J gave up 3 bases; unmatched junction bases: 8. CDR3 size: 15 residues. CDR3 residues: CSVEIWRREEETQYF. The CDR3 DNA is TGCAGCGTTGAAATCTGGAGGCGGGAGGAAGAGACCCAGTACTTC.

In this sample, this clonotype turned up a few times. The gene calls are TRBV7-2 and TRBJ1-2; TRBD1 matches 10 bases. V lost 5 bases to trimming and J lost 3 bases; unmatched junction nucleotides: 6. This CDR3 has 15 amino acids. The germline CDR1 and CDR2 sequences are SGHTA and FQGNSA. Here the CDR3 reads CASSATGGLDYGYTF. In DNA form, the CDR3 reads TGTGCCAGCAGCGCGACAGGGGGCCTCGACTATGGCTACACCTTC. Variable domain in full (rest from reference TRBV7-2 and TRBJ1-2): GAGVSQSPSNKVTEKGKDVELRCDPISGHTALYWYRQSLGQGLEFLIYFQGNSAPDKSGLPSDRFSAERTGGSVSTLTIQRTQQEDSAVYLCASSATGGLDYGYTFGSGTRLTVV.

The V and J genes are TRBV5-6 and TRBJ2-7; 7 bases align to TRBD2. Unmatched junction bases numbered 3, after V lost 3 bases and J lost 3 bases. CDR1 is SGHDT, CDR2 YYEEEE, per germline. The CDR3 runs to 13 residues. The CDR3 loop reads CASSSTSSYEQYF. CDR3 in DNA: TGTGCCAGCAGCTCGACTAGCAGCTACGAGCAGTACTTC.